The 20 T cell receptor beta chains reported below all come from one sample, sequenced in a study of glioma-infiltrating T cells. The iRepertoire nested amplicon-rescue multiplex PCR amplified TCR alpha and beta CDR3s from RNA. TCRdb recomputed calls from the multiplex PCR reads with MiXCR, one row per CDR3 protein. The sample has more than 100,000 distinct CDR3 sequences, 25% to 30% seen once; the top ten hold around 40%. Sequencing input: glioma tissue, nonneoplastic brain tissue, or PBMCs (not recorded which). The receptor set was obtained from a human donor with low-grade glioma or glioblastoma, undergoing nonglioma brain surgery, or in good health (not recorded which).

Comments on this clonotype: A junction boundary mismatches the germline segment, possibly from a read error. J is TRBJ2-3 and V is TRBV7-3; D possibly corresponds to TRBD2 (7 bases). Germline-derived CDR1 and CDR2 are SGHTA and FQGTGA. The CDR3 runs to 16 residues. CDR3 sequence reads: CASSLTDGGAQDRQYF. CDR3 DNA sequence: TGTGCCAGCAGCTTAACGGATGGGGGGGCGCAGGATAGGCAGTATTTT.

A remark on this clonotype: A much bigger clone sits one base away, suggesting this may be a read error. This chain uses TRBV20-1 with TRBJ2-7, with 8 bases matching TRBD2. The CDR3 runs to 13 residues. The germline CDR1 and CDR2 sequences are DFQATT and SNEGSKA (reference sequence). V dropped 4 bases and J dropped 9; count of bases not matched to a gene: 11. DNA for the CDR3: TGCAGTGCTACCCGCGGGGGGTTAAACGGGCAGTACTTC. Its translation: CSATRGGLNGQYF.

This clonotype was seen at least ten times. This chain links TRBV28 with TRBJ2-1; 13 nucleotides match TRBD2. Germline CDR1 reads MDHEN; CDR2 reads SYDVKM. This CDR3 is built from 14 residues. Trimming removed 10 bases from V and 4 bases from J; junction bases left unmatched: 4. The CDR3 nucleotides are TGTGCCATCAAGACTAGCGGGAGGTACAATGAGCAGTTCTTC. It translates to CAIKTSGRYNEQFF.

This clonotype was counted ten times or more. The J gene is TRBJ2-7, the V gene TRBV6-1; no definite D call. Germline V gene sequence: CDR1 MNHNS, CDR2 SASEGT. V lost 5 bases, J lost 5 bases, and 13 bases lay in between. This CDR3 contains 13 residues. CDR3 bases: TGTGCCAGCAGTTGGAGTGGGTTCGACGAGCAGTACTTC. Translating it yields CASSWSGFDEQYF.

This clonotype has a count of ten or more. The CDR3 sequence is CSARAREASRLAFF. In nucleotides, the CDR3 is TGCAGTGCTAGAGCGAGGGAAGCTTCAAGATTAGCTTTCTTT. V and J are TRBV20-1 and TRBJ1-1; D gene ambiguous. CDR1 and CDR2 from the germline V gene are DFQATT and SNEGSKA (reference sequence). This CDR3 has 14 amino acids. Trimming took off 1 base at V and 10 bases at J, with 19 bases between the two ends.

This clonotype was found many times. The V call is TRBV14, the J call TRBJ2-5; 8 bases agree with TRBD2. With V trimmed by 4 bases and J by 4 bases, 5 bases remained unmatched. This CDR3 is built from 14 residues. From germline, CDR1 is SGHDN and CDR2 FVKESK. The CDR3 region has the DNA TGTGCCAGCAGCCCATTCAGCGGGGGAGAGACCCAGTACTTC. Its translation is CASSPFSGGETQYF. Variable domain in full (rest from reference TRBV14 and TRBJ2-5): EAGVTQFPSHSVIEKGQTVTLRCDPISGHDNLYWYRRVMGKEIKFLLHFVKESKQDESGMPNNRFLAERTGGTYSTLKVQPAELEDSGVYFCASSPFSGGETQYFGPGTRLLVL.

As concerns this clonotype: Germline and junction disagree at one end, which may indicate a read error. The chain couples TRBV2 to TRBJ1-5; D unresolved. From germline, CDR1 is SNHLY and CDR2 FYNNEI. There are 15 residues in the CDR3. The CDR3 is CASSSGFGVNRPQHF. In DNA form, the CDR3 reads TGTGCCAGCAGTTCTGGGTTCGGCGTCAATCGGCCCCAGCATTTT.

Ten or more counts support this clonotype. V and J are TRBV6-1 and TRBJ1-1; D not resolved. The germline V and J ends were trimmed by 5 bases and 2 bases, with 15 bases remaining between them. CDR1 and CDR2 from the germline V gene are MNHNS and SASEGT. The CDR3 extends over 15 amino acids. This chain's CDR3 is CASSPGHSGNTEAFF. The DNA for the CDR3 is TGTGCCAGCAGTCCCGGCCACTCGGGAAACACTGAAGCTTTCTTT.

This clonotype was seen ten or more times. This chain uses TRBV6-1 with TRBJ2-5; 9 nucleotides line up with TRBD2. Germline V CDR1 and CDR2: MNHNS, SASEGT. The V segment lost 11 bases and the J segment 5 bases; nucleotides outside the gene matches: 12. This CDR3 is built from 14 residues. CDR3 sequence: CASRGRGGLETQYF. The CDR3 DNA reads TGTGCCTCTCGGGGGCGGGGGGGCCTTGAGACCCAGTACTTC.

This rearrangement joins TRBV2 to TRBJ1-5; D remains ambiguous. Per germline, CDR1 SNHLY and CDR2 FYNNEI. V was shortened by 3 bases and J by 6 bases, with 9 bases between the two germline ends. The CDR3 is 13 amino acids. CDR3 protein: CASSEWESQPQHF. CDR3 DNA sequence: TGTGCCAGCAGTGAGTGGGAAAGTCAGCCCCAGCATTTT.

A remark on this clonotype: Mismatch with germline at one junction end may stem from a read error. The chain combines TRBV3-1 with TRBJ1-6; D remains unclear. The CDR3 contains 15 residues. Germline-derived CDR1 and CDR2 are LGHDT and YNNKEL (reference sequence). The CDR3 coding sequence is TGTGCCAGCAGCAAAGATCGGAGCTATAATTCACCCCTCCACTTT. Translated: CASSKDRSYNSPLHF. Complete variable domain (other parts from reference TRBV3-1 and TRBJ1-6): DTAVSQTPKYLVTQMGNDKSIKCEQNLGHDTMYWYKQDSKKFLKIMFSYNNKELIINETVPNRFSPKSPDKAHLNLHINSLELGDSAVYFCASSKDRSYNSPLHFGNGTRLTVT.

For this clonotype: A junction end diverges from the germline sequence, so it may reflect a read error. V and J are TRBV7-2 and TRBJ1-2; D gene uncertain. The CDR3 runs to 14 residues. Per germline, CDR1 SGHTA and CDR2 FQGNSA. CDR3 DNA sequence: TGTGCCAGCAGCTTAAGCCAGCTGACATATGGCTGCACCTTC. Translated: CASSLSQLTYGCTF.

This clonotype showed up many times. V usage is TRBV27 and J usage is TRBJ1-1; tentative D call: TRBD1 (5 bases). The V and J ends lost 3 bases and 1 base respectively, with 9 bases between them. CDR3 length: 14 residues. Germline values: CDR1 MNHEY, CDR2 SMNVEV (reference sequence). The CDR3 loop reads CASSLLDRNTEAFF. The CDR3 DNA reads as TGTGCCAGCAGTTTGCTCGACAGGAACACTGAAGCTTTCTTT.

The chain joins TRBV20-1 to TRBJ2-5, with 9 bases matching TRBD1. The CDR3 runs 13 residues. CDR1 is DFQATT, CDR2 SNEGSKA, per germline (reference sequence). After removal of 2 bases from V and 10 bases from J, the junction contained 8 bases not matched to a gene. DNA for the CDR3: TGCAGTGCTAGAACCGGGACAGGGTACTACCAGTACTTC. Translating gives CSARTGTGYYQYF.

This clonotype was recorded many times. This chain joins TRBV6-1 and TRBJ1-6, with a weak D call TRBD1 (6 bases). The germline V and J ends were trimmed by 5 bases and 8 bases, with 10 bases remaining between them. The CDR3 extends over 13 amino acids. Germline CDR1 MNHNS, CDR2 SASEGT. CDR3: CASSRGLDSPLHF. The DNA of the CDR3 is TGTGCCAGCAGTAGGGGGTTGGATTCACCCCTCCACTTT.

A word on this clonotype: A much larger clone sits a single nucleotide away, making a read error possible. The chain has TRBV14 and TRBJ1-4; no clear D. Trimming pared 5 bases from V and 4 bases from J, leaving 14 bases between. The germline V gene encodes CDR1 SGHDN and CDR2 FVKESK. The CDR3 has 15 residues. CDR3 amino acids: CASSRSVRLNEKLFF. The CDR3 nucleotides read TGTGCCAGCAGCAGATCGGTTAGACTTAATGAAAAACTGTTTTTT.

Many counts were recorded for this clonotype. The J gene is TRBJ2-3, the V gene TRBV11-2; 10 bases fit TRBD2. The CDR3 is made up of 16 amino acids. CDR1 is SGHAT, CDR2 FQNNGV, per germline. With 5 bases clipped from V and 2 bases from J, the junction kept 7 bases outside the gene matches. Here the CDR3 reads CASSNRAGGPTDTQYF. In DNA form, the CDR3 reads TGTGCCAGCAGCAATAGAGCGGGGGGGCCCACAGATACGCAGTATTTT.

This chain joins TRBV20-1 and TRBJ2-3; 7 bases are shared with TRBD2. Per germline, CDR1 DFQATT and CDR2 SNEGSKA (reference sequence). The length of the CDR3 is 11 residues. With 5 bases clipped from V and 9 bases from J, the junction kept 5 bases outside the gene matches. The DNA for the CDR3 is TGCAGTGCTGGAGCGGGAAGAACGCAGTATTTT. Protein sequence: CSAGAGRTQYF.

The chain joins TRBV5-1 to TRBJ2-5; a possible D gene is TRBD2 (5 bases). V lost 4 bases and J lost 4, with 17 bases in between. There are 15 residues in the CDR3. Germline CDR1 reads SGHRS; CDR2 reads YFSETQ. This CDR3 is CASSLGGADGETQYF. Here the CDR3 DNA reads TGCGCCAGCAGCCTGGGTGGAGCGGATGGAGAGACCCAGTACTTC.

Only a few counts were recorded for this clonotype. A much larger clonotype is one base distant, so this may be a read error. This sequence joins TRBV20-1 and TRBJ2-7; D may correspond to TRBD1 or TRBD2 (6 bases each). The length of the CDR3 is 13 residues. Germline V gene sequence: CDR1 DFQATT, CDR2 SNEGSKA (reference sequence). The DNA for the CDR3 is TGCGGTGCTAGAGATCTACGGGGGCACGAGCAGTACTTC. This translates into CGARDLRGHEQYF.